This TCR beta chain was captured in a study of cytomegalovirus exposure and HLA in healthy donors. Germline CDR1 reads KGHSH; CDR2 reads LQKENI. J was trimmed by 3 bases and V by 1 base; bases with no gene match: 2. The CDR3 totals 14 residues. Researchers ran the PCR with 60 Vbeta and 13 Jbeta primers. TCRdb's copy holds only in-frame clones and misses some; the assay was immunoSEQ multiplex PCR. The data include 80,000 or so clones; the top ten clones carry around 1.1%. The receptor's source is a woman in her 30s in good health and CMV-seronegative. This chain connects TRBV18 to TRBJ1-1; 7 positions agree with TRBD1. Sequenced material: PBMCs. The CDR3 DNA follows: TGTGCCAGCTCACCACGACAGGGCGACACTGAAGCTTTCTTT. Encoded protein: CASSPRQGDTEAFF.